A selection of T cell receptor beta chains follows, all from one sample in a study of low-dose radiotherapy and immunotherapy resistance in tumors. One entry per CDR3 protein, called by TCRdb with MiXCR from the reads. The table lists about 50,000 distinct CDR3 sequences, approximately 10% of them singletons. Here the sequenced sample was PBMCs, taken before treatment. Receptors originate from a female donor with ovarian cancer. Both conserved end residues are part of each CDR3. Fields, in order: J gene, V gene, D gene, clone size, CDR3 DNA, CDR3 protein. D genes are given only for firm matches. Rows give clone size only sometimes, using once, few, many, or a class for an expanded clone.

TRBJ1-4	TRBV5-1	-	-	-	CASSLGGLGEKLFFF
TRBJ2-1	TRBV5-1	TRBD2	many	TGCGCCAGCAGCTTGGCTCCTGGACTAGCGGGGGCCCATGGCAATGAGCAGTTCTTC	CASSLAPGLAGAHGNEQFF
TRBJ2-5	TRBV18	TRBD1	many	TGTGCCAGCTCACCAATCGGACAGGGAGTGGAGACCCAGTACTTC	CASSPIGQGVETQYF
TRBJ1-2	TRBV27	-	many	TGTGCCAGCAGTGCACAGGGAGACCACTATGGCTACACCTTC	CASSAQGDHYGYTF
TRBJ1-5	TRBV12-3/TRBV12-4	-	few	TGTGCCAGCCGAGGTTCCCATCAGCCCCAGCATTTT	CASRGSHQPQHF
TRBJ2-7	TRBV18	TRBD1	many	TGTGCCAGCTCACCTCCGGGACAGGGTCTCAACGAGCAGTACTTC	CASSPPGQGLNEQYF
TRBJ2-2	TRBV6-1	TRBD2	many	TGTGCCAGCAGTAAAGGCCACCACCGGACTAGCGGGAGGCCCCTCGGTACCGGGGAGCTGTTTTTT	CASSKGHHRTSGRPLGTGELFF
TRBJ1-1	TRBV14	-	many	TGTGCCAGCAGCCAAGAATTCCATGGACAGATCAACACTGAAGCTTTCTTT	CASSQEFHGQINTEAFF
TRBJ2-2	TRBV9	TRBD2	many	TGTGCCAGCAGCCCCGGACTAGCGGGGGGTTCCGGGGAGCTGTTTTTT	CASSPGLAGGSGELFF
TRBJ2-7	TRBV6-2/TRBV6-3	TRBD1	many	TGTGCCAGCAGTAGGACAGGGGGAGCCTACGAGCAGTACTTC	CASSRTGGAYEQYF
TRBJ2-7	TRBV6-2/TRBV6-3	TRBD1	many	TGTGCCAGCATCGGGTGGACAGGGGCCTACGAGCAGTACTTC	CASIGWTGAYEQYF
TRBJ1-3	TRBV20-1	-	many	TGCAGTGCTACCCGCCAGACAGGACTCTCTGGAAACACCATATATTTT	CSATRQTGLSGNTIYF
TRBJ2-3	TRBV5-1	-	-	TGCGCCAGCAGCTTTCAGGGGAGGACAGATACGCAGTATTTT	CASSFQGRTDTQYF
TRBJ2-1	TRBV6-2/TRBV6-3	TRBD2	many	TGTGCCAGCAGTTACGATTCTAGCGGGGTGAACAATGAGCAGTTCTTC	CASSYDSSGVNNEQFF
TRBJ1-5	TRBV2	-	-	TGTGCCAGCAGTCGGAATCTAGTTAGCAATCAGCCCCAGCATTTT	CASSRNLVSNQPQHF
TRBJ2-5	TRBV13	-	-	TGTGCCAGCAGGGTGAGGGCACAAGAGACCCAGTACTTC	CASRVRAQETQYF
TRBJ2-2	TRBV6-2/TRBV6-3	TRBD2	many	TGTGCCAGCAGCAGAACAGCGGGAGCACTCGGGGAGCTGTTTTTT	CASSRTAGALGELFF
TRBJ1-5	TRBV28	-	-	TGTGCCAGCAGGCGATCGGGGGTAAGCAATCAGCCCCAGCATTTT	CASRRSGVSNQPQHF
TRBJ1-1	TRBV5-1	-	many	TGCGCCAGCAGCTACGCAGGGGAGGGTGAAGCTTTCTTT	CASSYAGEGEAFF
TRBJ1-2	TRBV5-4	TRBD1	few	TGTGCCAGCAGCGCAGCCCGGGACAGGGGCGTCTATGGCTACACCTTC	CASSAARDRGVYGYTF
TRBJ2-1	TRBV10-3	-	many	TGTGCCATCAGTGAGTCCGGGACGGGTGAGCAGTTCTTC	CAISESGTGEQFF
TRBJ1-2	TRBV29-1	-	-	TGCAGCGTTGAGGGTCCCCGGCCTTATGGCTACACCTTC	CSVEGPRPYGYTF
TRBJ2-6	TRBV20-1	-	-	TGCAGTGCTAGAATCGGGGCCAACGTCCTGACTTTC	CSARIGANVLTF
TRBJ1-4	TRBV18	-	many	TGTGCCAGCTCACCGGTACAGGGTGTTGCGACTAATGAAAAACTGTTTTTT	CASSPVQGVATNEKLFF
TRBJ2-3	TRBV9	TRBD2	few	TGTGCCAGCAGCGTAGGGTTAGCGGGGGGTCCGCAGTATTTT	CASSVGLAGGPQYF
TRBJ2-7	TRBV28	-	many	TGTGCCCTTCGGGGGAATGCTTACGAGCAGTACTTC	CALRGNAYEQYF
TRBJ2-1	TRBV10-3	TRBD2	many	TGTGCCACGACTAGCGGCTATTACAATGAGCAGTTCTTC	CATTSGYYNEQFF
TRBJ2-3	TRBV10-3	-	many	TGTGCCATCAGTGAGGGGGCCTCAGATACGCAGTATTTT	CAISEGASDTQYF
TRBJ2-3	TRBV4-2	-	many	TGTGCCAGCAGCCAAGAAGGGGGCACAGATACGCAGTATTTT	CASSQEGGTDTQYF
TRBJ2-1	TRBV5-1	-	many	TGCGCCAGCAGCCGGGACCGAGTTTCGGTGAATGAGCAGTTCTTC	CASSRDRVSVNEQFF
TRBJ2-1	TRBV12-3/TRBV12-4	TRBD2	many	TGTGCCAGCAGTTTAGAGAGGCGGGGGGAGCAGTTCTTC	CASSLERRGEQFF
TRBJ2-2	TRBV12-3/TRBV12-4	TRBD2	many	TGTGCCAGCAGTCCCTTAGCGGGGGCGGCCGGGGAGCTGTTTTTT	CASSPLAGAAGELFF
TRBJ2-1	TRBV11-2	-	many	TGTGCCAGCAGCCCAGCCAGGGTTGCCTACAATGAGCAGTTCTTC	CASSPARVAYNEQFF
TRBJ2-7	TRBV21-1	-	many	TGTGCCAGCAGCAAAGCAGGGCTAGCGGGGGGAACCTACGAGCAGTACTTC	CASSKAGLAGGTYEQYF
TRBJ2-7	TRBV20-1	-	many	TGCAGTGCTGGCTCTAGCAAGGGGGGCGAGCAGTACTTC	CSAGSSKGGEQYF
TRBJ2-7	TRBV19	TRBD1	many	TGTGCCAGTACCCCTCCGGGACAGGGGACCTACGAGCAGTACTTC	CASTPPGQGTYEQYF
TRBJ2-7	TRBV6-6	-	-	TGTGCCAGCAGCGCCACGGGGATACCCCTCTACGAGCAGTACTTC	CASSATGIPLYEQYF
TRBJ2-5	TRBV6-8	-	many	TGTGCCAGCAGTTACCAGGGGACGGCTAACTCTAAAGAGACCCAGTACTTC	CASSYQGTANSKETQYF
TRBJ1-2	TRBV5-6	-	many	TGTGCCAGCAGCGGCCAAGACAGGACTTATGGCTACACCTTC	CASSGQDRTYGYTF
TRBJ2-7	TRBV19	-	many	TGTGCCAGTAGTCTAACGGGACTTCCTTACGAGCAGTACTTC	CASSLTGLPYEQYF
TRBJ1-1	TRBV2	-	many	TGTGCCAGCATTTTCAGGGAAGGGAACACTGAAGCTTTCTTT	CASIFREGNTEAFF
TRBJ2-7	TRBV19	-	many	TGTGCCAGTAGTACAGCTTACGAGCAGTACTTC	CASSTAYEQYF
TRBJ1-1	TRBV28	-	many	TGTGCCAGCAGCACGCGGACAGTGAACACTGAAGCTTTCTTT	CASSTRTVNTEAFF
TRBJ2-7	TRBV12-3/TRBV12-4	-	many	TGTGCCAGCAGCCCAGGGGCCTACGAGCAGTACTTC	CASSPGAYEQYF
TRBJ2-1	TRBV19	-	-	TGTGCCAGTAGTACCGACAATCCGGTCCCCTACAATGAGCAGTTCTTC	CASSTDNPVPYNEQFF
TRBJ2-4	TRBV2	-	many	TGTGCCAGCAGTGGGGCACAGGGTGGCATTCAGTACTTC	CASSGAQGGIQYF
TRBJ2-1	TRBV11-2	-	many	TGTGCCAGCAGCGCGGGGGACAGCTACAATGAGCAGTTCTTC	CASSAGDSYNEQFF
TRBJ2-5	TRBV25-1	TRBD2	many	TGTGCCAGCAGTGATCAGGCTAGCGGGGGGTTGAGAGAGACCCAGTACTTC	CASSDQASGGLRETQYF
TRBJ2-1	TRBV27	-	many	TGTGCCAGCAGCCTGGGGGACCTCTTCAATGAGCAGTTCTTC	CASSLGDLFNEQFF